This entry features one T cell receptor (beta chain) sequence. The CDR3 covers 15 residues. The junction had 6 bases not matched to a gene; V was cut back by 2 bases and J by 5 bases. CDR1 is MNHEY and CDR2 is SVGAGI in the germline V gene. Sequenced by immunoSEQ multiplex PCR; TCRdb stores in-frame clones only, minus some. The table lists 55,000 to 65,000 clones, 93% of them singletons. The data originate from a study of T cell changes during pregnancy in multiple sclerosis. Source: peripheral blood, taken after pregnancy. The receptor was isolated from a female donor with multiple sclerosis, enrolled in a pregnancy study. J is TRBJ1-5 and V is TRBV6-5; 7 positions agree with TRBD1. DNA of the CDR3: TGTGCCAGCAGTTACGGCGGGACAGCACATCAGCCCCAGCATTTT. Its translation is CASSYGGTAHQPQHF.